This is a list of T cell receptor beta chains from one sample in a study of shared clonotypes between healthy human individuals. Produced via immunoSEQ multiplex PCR; TCRdb's table is partial and in-frame only. The sample lists about 470,000 clones; about 76% were seen once. The sample comprised PBMCs. All receptors derive from a middle-aged woman in good health. Some clones in this sample may be carry-over from other donors' samples. CDR3s include the opening cysteine and the closing phenylalanine or tryptophan. A D gene is named only where the DNA matches it firmly. Where a row states a size, it is once, few, many or the class of an expanded clone; other rows omit it.

TGTGCCAGCAGCGTAGGAGGGAGCCCTCTAAATGAGCAGTTCTTC CASSVGGSPLNEQFF TRBV9 NA TRBJ2-1 NA
TGTGCCAGCAAACCGGGTAGCGGGAGTTCCGATGAGCAGTTCTTC CASKPGSGSSDEQFF TRBV7-3 NA TRBJ2-1 TRBD2
TGTGCCAGCAGCTTAGTTCAGGGAAAGGCCTACGAGCAGTACTTC CASSLVQGKAYEQYF TRBV11-2 NA TRBJ2-7 NA
TGTGCCAGCAGTTTAAGCCGAACCCCCTCGGATACGCAGTATTTT CASSLSRTPSDTQYF TRBV28 NA TRBJ2-3 NA
TGCGCCAGCAGTGAGAACAGGGTCACTGAAGCTTTCTTT CASSENRVTEAFF TRBV10-1 once TRBJ1-1 NA
TGTGCCAGCAGTGAAATGGAAGGCCCTGGGGCCAACGTCCTGACTTTC CASSEMEGPGANVLTF TRBV6-1 NA TRBJ2-6 NA
TGTGCCAGCTCCCACGTAGCCGGGTTCGGCAATCAGCCCCAGCATTTT CASSHVAGFGNQPQHF TRBV18 NA TRBJ1-5 NA
TGTGCCACCAGCAGAGATTTGAACAGGGAGAACGAGCAGTACTTC CATSRDLNRENEQYF TRBV15 NA TRBJ2-7 NA
TGTGCCAGCAGTACCACTAGCTTGTTGTTCTTC CASSTTSLLFF TRBV28 NA TRBJ2-1 NA
TGCAGCGGACGGGACGGCTATGGCTACACCTTC CSGRDGYGYTF TRBV29-1 NA TRBJ1-2 NA
TGTGCCAGCAGCCAAACTTGGCAGGGCCCCTACGAGCAGTACTTC CASSQTWQGPYEQYF TRBV11-2 NA TRBJ2-7 NA
TGTGCCAGCAGCTTGGCGGGGGCTCTAGGAAACACCATATATTTT CASSLAGALGNTIYF TRBV5-4 NA TRBJ1-3 NA
TGTGCCAGCAGCTTCCCGGACAGGGGGGAGGAAAAACTGTTTTTT CASSFPDRGEEKLFF TRBV7-9 NA TRBJ1-4 TRBD1
TGTGCCAGCAGTAATAGACAGGGGGCAGGCACTGAAGCTTTCTTT CASSNRQGAGTEAFF TRBV25-1 few TRBJ1-1 TRBD1
TGTGCCAGCACCGATAGGGCCGAGAAGCAGTTCTTC CASTDRAEKQFF TRBV25-1 NA TRBJ2-1 NA
TGTGCCAGCAGCGTGGACAGCCTACTCGGCTACGAGCAGTACTTC CASSVDSLLGYEQYF TRBV11-2 NA TRBJ2-7 NA
TGTGCCAGCAGTTCGAGTCCCGGGGACAGGGAGGAAAAACTGTTTTTT CASSSSPGDREEKLFF TRBV27 NA TRBJ1-4 TRBD1
TGCGCCAGCAGTCAATCTTCCTCCGATGAGCTCGTGGACTACACCTTC CASSQSSSDELVDYTF TRBV23-1 NA TRBJ1-2 NA
TGTGCCAGCAGAAGAGCGGCGTCCGAGCAGTACTTC CASRRAASEQYF TRBV25-1 NA TRBJ2-7 NA
TGTGCCAGCAGCCCTGGACAGGCCTTTGGAAACACCATATATTTT CASSPGQAFGNTIYF TRBV7-3 NA TRBJ1-3 TRBD1
TGTGCCAGCAGCGCGGAAGGCAATCAGCCCCAGCATTTT CASSAEGNQPQHF TRBV2 many TRBJ1-5 NA
TGTGCCAGCAGGTCAACGCCCCGGGGGGCGCGAGAGCAGTACTTC CASRSTPRGAREQYF TRBV27 few TRBJ2-7 NA
TGTGCCAGTAGTATCCCTCCGGGACAGGCTGACAGAGGAGGCTACACCTTC CASSIPPGQADRGGYTF TRBV19 few TRBJ1-2 TRBD1
TGTGCCAGCCGAGAGGCGGCGTATGGCTACACCTTC CASREAAYGYTF TRBV2 NA TRBJ1-2 NA
TGCGCCAGCAGCTCCGGACAGGTTGGAAACACCATATATTTT CASSSGQVGNTIYF TRBV5-1 NA TRBJ1-3 TRBD1
TGTGCCAGCAGATCGATGGGACTAGCCGCGGAGACCCAGTACTTC CASRSMGLAAETQYF TRBV28 NA TRBJ2-5 TRBD2
TGTGCCAGCTCACCACCTGGGGGGGTACGTGGCTACACCTTC CASSPPGGVRGYTF TRBV18 NA TRBJ1-2 NA
TGTGCCAGCAGCTCCGATCTACAGGGGATCTATGGCTACACCTTC CASSSDLQGIYGYTF TRBV7-6 once TRBJ1-2 TRBD1
TGTGCCAGCAGCCCCGTCAATGAGCAGTTCTTC CASSPVNEQFF TRBV11-2 NA TRBJ2-1 NA
TGTGCCAGCAGCCCGGTGGTAGGTAGCGGGGTCTACAATGAGCAGTTCTTC CASSPVVGSGVYNEQFF TRBV11-2 NA TRBJ2-1 TRBD2
TGTGCCAGTAGTTCCCCGGGAGGGGCGAACACCGGGGAGCTGTTTTTT CASSSPGGANTGELFF TRBV19 NA TRBJ2-2 TRBD2
TGTGCCTGGAGTTTCGGGACGGCGGATGGCTACACCTTC CAWSFGTADGYTF TRBV30 few TRBJ1-2 NA
TGCGCCAGCAGCTTGGAGTCTAGCGGGGGGAGCTCCTACGAGCAGTACTTC CASSLESSGGSSYEQYF TRBV5-1 NA TRBJ2-7 TRBD2
TGTGCCACCAGCAGAGATCGGGTGGGGGGAGGCACCGGGGAGCTGTTTTTT CATSRDRVGGGTGELFF TRBV15 NA TRBJ2-2 NA
TGTGCCAGCAGCCCACAGGTGGTAGGGACAGATACGCAGTATTTT CASSPQVVGTDTQYF TRBV11-2 NA TRBJ2-3 NA
TGCAGCGTTGGGGGAGGGGGTGAGCAGTTCTTC CSVGGGGEQFF TRBV29-1 many TRBJ2-1 NA
TGTGCCAGCAGCGTAGGACCCCTAGCGGGAGGCTACGAGCAGTACTTC CASSVGPLAGGYEQYF TRBV9 NA TRBJ2-7 TRBD2
TGTGCCAGCAGCTTAGCGGGGTCGGCGGGGGCGCGTAATGAGCAGTTCTTC CASSLAGSAGARNEQFF TRBV7-9 NA TRBJ2-1 NA
TGTGCCAGCAGTTTGGGGACTAGCGGGGACAATGAGCAGTTCTTC CASSLGTSGDNEQFF TRBV27 NA TRBJ2-1 TRBD2
TGTGCCAGCAGTGAACCGACTAGGGAGCAGTTCTTC CASSEPTREQFF TRBV2 NA TRBJ2-1 NA
TGTGCCTGGGAACTCGGGACAGGAGCGTCCTACGAGCAGTACTTC CAWELGTGASYEQYF TRBV30 NA TRBJ2-7 TRBD1
TGTGCCAGCAGTTTAGTGTCCACTAACTATGGCTACACCTTC CASSLVSTNYGYTF TRBV28 once TRBJ1-2 NA
TGCGCCAGCAGCTCCTCAGTGGGGGACGGGGAGCAGTACTTC CASSSSVGDGEQYF TRBV4-3 once TRBJ2-7 NA
TGTGCCAGTAGTACCAGACAGGGTCTCGAGCAGTACTTC CASSTRQGLEQYF TRBV19 NA TRBJ2-7 TRBD1
TGTGCCAGCAGCAATCCGCGGAGAGAATACAATGAGCAGTTCTTC CASSNPRREYNEQFF TRBV7-2 NA TRBJ2-1 NA
TGTGCCAGCTCACCGCGGGACGGCTCCTACGAGCAGTACTTC CASSPRDGSYEQYF TRBV18 NA TRBJ2-7 NA
TGTGCCAGCAGCCCCGGGAAGGCTAGATCGAAGGAGACCCAGTACTTC CASSPGKARSKETQYF TRBV5-4 few TRBJ2-5 NA
TGTGCCAGCAGTCCCCATCTGGTCCAAGAGACCCAGTACTTC CASSPHLVQETQYF TRBV6-5 NA TRBJ2-5 NA